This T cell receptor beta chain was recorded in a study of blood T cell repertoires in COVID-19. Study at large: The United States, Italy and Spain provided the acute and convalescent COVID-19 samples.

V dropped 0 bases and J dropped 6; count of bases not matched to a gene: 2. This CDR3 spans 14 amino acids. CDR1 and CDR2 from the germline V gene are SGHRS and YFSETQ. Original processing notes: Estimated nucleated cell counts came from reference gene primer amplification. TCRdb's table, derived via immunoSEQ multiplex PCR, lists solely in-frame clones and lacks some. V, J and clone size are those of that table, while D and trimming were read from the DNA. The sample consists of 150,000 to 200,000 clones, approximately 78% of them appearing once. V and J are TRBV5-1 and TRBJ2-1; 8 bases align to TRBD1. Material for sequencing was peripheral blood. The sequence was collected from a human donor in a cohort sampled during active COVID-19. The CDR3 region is CASSLGQGINEQFF. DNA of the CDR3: TGCGCCAGCAGCTTGGGACAGGGGATCAATGAGCAGTTCTTC.